Below, 7 T cell receptor beta chains from the same sample are listed, as sequenced in a study of cytomegalovirus exposure and HLA in healthy donors. Primers included in the PCR were 60 Vbeta and 13 Jbeta primers. Generated by immunoSEQ multiplex PCR, the TCRdb table keeps only in-frame clones and is missing some. The top ten hold approximately 1.9% of the sample, which has some 89,000 clones, 80% to 90% seen once. Sequencing was performed on PBMCs. These receptors were taken from a woman aged 25 to 39 in good health and CMV-seronegative.

This clone occurred once. For the CDR3, the DNA is TGTGCCAGCAGTCCCTACAGGGGACTGGAGACCCAGTACTTC. This encodes CASSPYRGLETQYF. The genes are TRBV28 and TRBJ2-5; D may be TRBD1 (7 bases). CDR3 length equals 14 residues. Trimming stripped 5 bases from V and 5 bases from J, with 15 bases between. CDR1 and CDR2 from the germline V gene are MDHEN and SYDVKM.

This chain links TRBV6-1 with TRBJ2-7; tentatively, D is TRBD1 (6 bases). Germline CDR1 MNHNS, CDR2 SASEGT. CDR3 size: 15 residues. V lost 5 bases and J 5 bases, leaving 19 bases between the germline ends. The CDR3 spells CASSTRQAGLNEQYF. The CDR3, as DNA: TGTGCCAGCAGTACCCGACAGGCGGGCCTAAACGAGCAGTACTTC.

This chain uses TRBV9 with TRBJ2-7, with TRBD1 as a possible D gene (5 bases). Trimming removed 0 bases from V and 2 bases from J, with 9 bases in between. Germline CDR1 reads SGDLS; CDR2 reads YYNGEE. The CDR3 sequence is 14 residues long. CDR3 sequence reads: CASSVGGSTYEQYF. CDR3 in DNA: TGTGCCAGCAGCGTAGGGGGCTCAACCTACGAGCAGTACTTC. Together with reference TRBV9 and TRBJ2-7, the CDR3 gives the full variable domain: DSGVTQTPKHLITATGQRVTLRCSPRSGDLSVYWYQQSLDQGLQFLIQYYNGEERAKGNILERFSAQQFPDLHSELNLSSLELGDSALYFCASSVGGSTYEQYFGPGTRLTVT.

This chain joins TRBV29-1 and TRBJ2-5; 10 bases map to TRBD1. The germline CDR1 and CDR2 sequences are SQVTM and ANQGSEA. CDR3 size: 12 residues. Trimming at V came to 7 bases and at J to 5 bases, leaving 4 bases not matched to a gene. CDR3 nucleotide sequence: TGCAGCGAGAGGGACAGGGGTGAGACCCAGTACTTC. This gives the protein CSERDRGETQYF.

The V gene is TRBV15, the J gene TRBJ2-4; D is possibly TRBD2 (5 bases). This CDR3 comprises 16 residues. V dropped 0 bases and J dropped 5 bases, with 14 bases sitting between them. Germline V lookup: CDR1 LNHNV, CDR2 YYDKDF (reference sequence). CDR3 sequence: CATSREGGVGENIQYF. In nucleotides, the CDR3 is TGTGCCACCAGCAGAGAGGGCGGAGTCGGGGAAAACATTCAGTACTTC.

The chain recombines TRBV5-1 with TRBJ2-7; no clear D gene. The ends were cut back, 0 bases at V and 2 bases at J, with 6 bases in the middle. Germline-derived CDR1 and CDR2 are SGHRS and YFSETQ. The CDR3 has 13 amino acids. CDR3 sequence (DNA): TGCGCCAGCAGCTTGGGCAGGACCTACGAGCAGTACTTC. Translated: CASSLGRTYEQYF.

DNA for the CDR3: TGTGCCAGCAGTCGCTTTCGGGAGAACACCGGGGAGCTGTTTTTT. It codes for CASSRFRENTGELFF. The chain links TRBV6-1 to TRBJ2-2, with D possibly matching TRBD2 (5 bases). CDR1 and CDR2 (germline): MNHNS, SASEGT. CDR3 length: 15 residues. V was cut by 5 bases and J by 1 base, with 11 bases left in between.